The present T cell receptor beta chain was sequenced within a study of blood T cell repertoires in COVID-19. J lost 4 bases, V lost 3 bases, and 5 bases had no gene match. From germline, CDR1 is KGHSH and CDR2 LQKENI. The CDR3 has 14 amino acids. In the study's own analysis: Estimates of nucleated cell counts were drawn from the amplification of reference gene primers. TCRdb's copy holds only in-frame clones and misses some; the assay was immunoSEQ multiplex PCR. Clone size and V and J calls were adopted from that table, with D and trimming inferred from the DNA. This repertoire shows 200,000 to 250,000 clones, about 82% found once; its top ten account for 4.5% to 5.5%.

Sequenced sample: peripheral blood. This receptor was identified in a man between 45 and 60 years old with COVID-19, enrolled during active disease. The chain uses TRBV18 and TRBJ1-1; 7 bases map to TRBD1. The CDR3 here is CASSPTGWGTEAFF. The CDR3 DNA reads TGTGCCAGCTCACCGACAGGGTGGGGCACTGAAGCTTTCTTT.